These T cell receptor beta chains were read from a single sample in a study of regulatory T cells in long-lasting Graves disease. MiXCR, run by TCRdb on the multiplex PCR reads, gives a single entry per CDR3 protein. The repertoire holds about 240,000 distinct CDR3 sequences, around 21% seen once, with approximately 15% in the top ten. Material: peripheral blood mononuclear cells (PBMCs), obtained at new diagnosis, from a patient treated with antithyroid drugs. The origin of the receptors is a female donor with Graves disease. CDR3s leave out the opening cysteine and the closing phenylalanine or tryptophan. Each record gives: D gene, J gene, V gene, CDR3 protein. A D gene is named only where the DNA matches it firmly.

D: TRBD2; J: TRBJ2-1; V: TRBV2; CDR3: ASSVEASGNEQF
D: TRBD2; J: TRBJ2-2; V: TRBV2; CDR3: ASSTSGRAGELF
D: .; J: TRBJ2-7; V: TRBV27; CDR3: ASSPVPMSGSYEQY
D: .; J: TRBJ2-7; V: TRBV12-3/TRBV12-4; CDR3: ASSAGSYEQY
D: .; J: TRBJ1-4; V: TRBV7-2; CDR3: ASSLRGGHEKLF
D: .; J: TRBJ1-1; V: TRBV20-1; CDR3: SAPRLGGYDEAF
D: .; J: TRBJ2-7; V: TRBV15; CDR3: ATSSEGQWSSYEQY
D: TRBD1; J: TRBJ2-7; V: TRBV12-5; CDR3: ASGSNGTGWSYEQY
D: TRBD2; J: TRBJ2-1; V: TRBV7-8; CDR3: ASSRRESRNEQF
D: TRBD1; J: TRBJ1-5; V: TRBV15; CDR3: ATSGQGAGQPQH
D: .; J: TRBJ1-1; V: TRBV7-6; CDR3: ASSSEQGYTEAF
D: TRBD2; J: TRBJ2-1; V: TRBV6-1; CDR3: ASSRTSGSYEQF
D: .; J: TRBJ2-7; V: TRBV5-1; CDR3: ASSVDRFPYEQY
D: .; J: TRBJ2-2; V: TRBV14; CDR3: ASSQVGQGGELF
D: .; J: TRBJ2-1; V: TRBV2; CDR3: ASSEARSSNEQF
D: .; J: TRBJ2-5; V: TRBV11-3; CDR3: ASSLAQGGDQY
D: .; J: TRBJ2-3; V: TRBV12-3/TRBV12-4; CDR3: ASSRLLSSTDTQY
D: .; J: TRBJ2-5; V: TRBV7-6; CDR3: ASRTDGGGAQY
D: .; J: TRBJ2-3; V: TRBV7-8; CDR3: ASSPLGGAGDTQY
D: TRBD1; J: TRBJ2-1; V: TRBV27; CDR3: ASSLSGQGWSYNEQF
D: TRBD2; J: TRBJ2-1; V: TRBV29-1; CDR3: SVLLAGTYNEQF
D: TRBD2; J: TRBJ2-5; V: TRBV29-1; CDR3: SVEPELAGGATQY
D: TRBD1; J: TRBJ1-1; V: TRBV12-3/TRBV12-4; CDR3: ASSPGQGASWVTEAF
D: TRBD2; J: TRBJ2-1; V: TRBV7-8; CDR3: ASSFFLAGSNRNEQF
D: .; J: TRBJ2-1; V: TRBV3-1; CDR3: ASSRASSNEQF
D: TRBD1; J: TRBJ2-7; V: TRBV7-9; CDR3: ASSPQGQFYEQY
D: .; J: TRBJ2-5; V: TRBV29-1; CDR3: SVEDPRGEWTQY
D: TRBD2; J: TRBJ2-4; V: TRBV9; CDR3: ASSGSGLAGGRGAKNIQY
D: TRBD1; J: TRBJ2-7; V: TRBV12-3/TRBV12-4; CDR3: ASSRTGGPREQY
D: .; J: TRBJ2-7; V: TRBV20-1; CDR3: SARRDGSGSYEQY
D: TRBD2; J: TRBJ2-7; V: TRBV7-9; CDR3: ASSLMAGGEQY
D: .; J: TRBJ1-6; V: TRBV10-2; CDR3: ASRGGQGRGSPPH
D: .; J: TRBJ2-1; V: TRBV19; CDR3: ASHRDNVYNEQF
D: TRBD1; J: TRBJ1-5; V: TRBV20-1; CDR3: SAPGTGWNQPQH
D: .; J: TRBJ2-7; V: TRBV7-2; CDR3: ASSLGTTSYEQY
D: TRBD1; J: TRBJ1-1; V: TRBV9; CDR3: ASSGQGAEAF
D: TRBD2; J: TRBJ2-3; V: TRBV5-1; CDR3: ASSPTTSGSTDTQY
D: TRBD2; J: TRBJ2-3; V: TRBV7-3; CDR3: ASSSLAGGGPDTQY
D: TRBD1; J: TRBJ1-4; V: TRBV13; CDR3: ASSFRGRTNEKLF
D: .; J: TRBJ1-1; V: TRBV6-9; CDR3: ASGPEAF
D: TRBD2; J: TRBJ2-1; V: TRBV11-2; CDR3: ASSPSGGAANEQF
D: .; J: TRBJ1-3; V: TRBV7-8; CDR3: ASSLDVVLSNTIY
D: .; J: TRBJ2-5; V: TRBV16; CDR3: ASSQKIEGETQY
D: TRBD2; J: TRBJ2-1; V: TRBV7-3; CDR3: ASSLLGLAGDNEQF